This is a list of T cell receptor beta chains from one sample in a study of T cell responses to AZD1222 COVID-19 vaccine. Data came from immunoSEQ multiplex PCR; TCRdb stores just in-frame clones and leaves some out. This table has some 96,000 clones, about 90% appearing once. Source: peripheral blood, taken on day 0 of AZD1222 vaccination. The receptor set was obtained from an adult in good health. Both conserved end residues are trimmed from each CDR3. Fields, in order: D gene, V gene, CDR3 protein. D genes are given only for firm matches.

>-|TRBV20-1
SASGRDTQY
>TRBD1|TRBV7-9
ASSSARDSVYEQY
>TRBD1|TRBV20-1
SASMNRGRSKLDTEAF
>-|TRBV7-9
ASRGGRGNTIY
>TRBD1|TRBV7-9
ASSRDREETQY
>-|TRBV18
ASSPRLDSTDTQY
>TRBD1|TRBV4-2
ASSGDRSLNTEAF
>TRBD2|TRBV3-1/TRBV3-2
ASSQDTSGTAEQF
>TRBD1|TRBV27
ASSPIGTATTSSYEQY
>-|TRBV2
ASSGGRTNNEQF
>-|TRBV28
ASRSPHATNEKLF
>TRBD1|TRBV9
ASSVEDRASNYGYT
>-|TRBV6-4
ASSAGHMQGPTEAF
>TRBD1|TRBV7-2
ASSFWTGGNTEAF
>TRBD1|TRBV6-5
ASSRTGEVKYGYT
>-|TRBV5-8
ASSLAMGEHSYGYT
>-|TRBV28
ASTRGRPVTEAF
>-|TRBV6-5
ASGSDGINTDTQY
>-|TRBV5-5
ASSQDYRNQPQH
>-|TRBV27
ASSLSKGGGDTQY
>-|TRBV4-1
ASSQGVGGSNEKLF
>TRBD1|TRBV10-3
AISADRGRSEAF
>-|TRBV9
ASSVVNSGANVLT
>-|TRBV5-4
ASSPHGRANEKLF
>-|TRBV30
AWSPVGGSYGYT
>-|TRBV7-3
ASSLTGRTSSSTDTQY
>TRBD1|TRBV9
ASSPTGAGNTIY
>-|TRBV4-1
ASSQDLGRNTGELF
>-|TRBV13
ASRARGISYNSPLH
>-|TRBV20-1
SARDRGGYT
>TRBD1|TRBV19
ASKTGTANEKLF
>-|TRBV28
ASSAPGVAETQY
>TRBD1|TRBV2
AGETGTGYDEQF
>-|TRBV24-1
ATVPGQEKGNTIY
>-|TRBV21-1
ASSKCQPNTEAF
>TRBD2|TRBV4-2
ASSQTTSGRDEQY
>-|TRBV9
ASSAIPGGRGSTEAF
>-|TRBV28
ASRGVEPGELF
>-|TRBV5-5
ASRWTATNYGYT
>-|TRBV6-1
ASSEGRLNTGELF
>TRBD2|TRBV18
ASSPRVAGGSDTQY
>TRBD2|TRBV7-3
ASSMTPGLARDEQF
>TRBD2|TRBV6-1
ASSGFDSSGRLLDTQY
>TRBD2|TRBV5-4
ASSLGTSGTRGGEF
>-|TRBV15
ATSRPNYEQY
>TRBD1|TRBV10-1
ASSEGTGGYEQY
>-|TRBV30
AWSPRGQRNTIY
>TRBD1|TRBV2
ASTERDSQYNEQF
>TRBD2|TRBV6-5
ASRVNSGRRETQY
>-|TRBV28
ASSPTQVQETQY
>TRBD1|TRBV28
ASRPQPGTENTEAF
>-|TRBV7-3
ASSPGGDTEAF
>-|TRBV5-1
ASRPGVGNTIY
>-|TRBV2
ASRFLLGNQPQH